This T cell receptor beta chain comes out of a study of T cells in Graves' hyperthyroidism and ophthalmopathy. Study-level information: Initial diagnosis, before any treatment, was when peripheral blood was collected.

With regard to this clonotype: What it binds is unknown. This could be a read error, since a much larger clone is one nucleotide away.

From germline, CDR1 is MNHEY and CDR2 SVGEGT. The CDR3 has 14 amino acids. Between the trimmed V and J ends, which lost 5 bases and 6 bases, there was a span of 15 bases. Amplification of TCR beta CDR3 regions used RNA as the template. A first-round RT-PCR of the TCR CDR3 used the HTBI primer set. One entry per CDR3 protein, called by TCRdb with MiXCR from the multiplex PCR reads. The sample shows around 440,000 distinct CDR3 sequences, roughly 14% of them seen only once. Study-wide findings and caveats: A model of 13 V-J pairs discriminated ophthalmopathy from stable hyperthyroidism. Most expanded thyroid clonotypes above 0.001 recurred in blood.

Stable Graves' hyperthyroidism meant no ophthalmopathy progression within 18 months. This TCR came from a woman between 18 and 30 years old with Graves' hyperthyroidism. This rearrangement joins TRBV6-2 or TRBV6-3 to TRBJ2-3; D possibly corresponds to TRBD2 (6 bases). The source material was blood. Written as DNA, the CDR3 is TGTGCCAGCAGTGGGGCTAGCGATCCCGATACGCAGTATTTT. Protein product: CASSGASDPDTQYF.